Given below is one TCR beta chain in context. The record originates from a study of T cells in Graves' hyperthyroidism and ophthalmopathy. Between the trimmed V and J ends, which lost 1 base and 4 bases, there was a span of 11 bases. CDR1 and CDR2 from the germline V gene are GTSNPN and SVGIG (reference sequence). The CDR3 contains 13 residues. Template material for amplifying TCR beta CDR3 regions consisted of RNA transcripts. First-round RT-PCR with HTBI primers amplified the TCR CDR3 region. MiXCR, run by TCRdb on the multiplex PCR reads, gives a single entry per CDR3 protein. In the table there are hundreds of thousands of distinct CDR3 sequences, about 20% of which are singletons.

Sample: blood. The chain carries TRBV30 and TRBJ2-7; a possible D gene is TRBD1 (6 bases). The sequence derives from a man aged 35 to 55 with Graves' ophthalmopathy. The CDR3 here is CAWSDDRMYEQYF. In DNA, the CDR3 is TGTGCCTGGAGTGATGACAGGATGTACGAGCAGTACTTC.